This T cell receptor delta chain comes out of a study of γδ T cells in repeated Plasmodium falciparum infection. The wider study: Donors had four controlled P. falciparum NF54 infections over approximately 600 days. Timepoints: baseline, immediately before selected infections, and 21 days after every infection.

General study points: Malian children's Vdelta2-negative repertoires appeared more expanded and less diverse than Australians'. One small rural Malian village, predominantly a single ethnic group, supplied the cohort.

This clone was counted between two and nine times. Its cognate antigen is unknown. The protein in TCRdb stems from a much larger clone and differs at residue 21 from this DNA's translation, likely a read error; here the protein is translated from the DNA. TCRdb reanalysed the multiplex PCR reads via CATT. Here the sample spans some 51,000 delta-chain clones, roughly 2% being singletons. Gammadelta T cells were flow-sorted from PBMC into Vgamma9/Vdelta2+ and Vdelta2-negative populations for bulk analysis. Germline V gene sequence: CDR1 TVYSNPD, CDR2 GDNSRS (reference sequence). This CDR3 has 24 amino acids.

The genes are TRDV3 and TRDJ1, with 13 bases fitting TRDD3. TCRdb carries no J gene annotation; the J gene was assigned here by matching the DNA with germline. Sequenced material: gamma-delta T cells from blood. This receptor was taken from a pool of human donors (malaria-infected and uninfected, not separated). The CDR3 DNA reads TGTGCCTTTAGCTTACCAGACCAGGGCCTTCCTACCAGTACTGGGGGATACGAGGCCGATAGACTCATCTTT. As protein: CAFSLPDQGLPTSTGGYEADRLIF. The variable domain in full, completed from reference TRDV3 and TRDJ1, reads CDKVTQSSPDQTVASGSEVVLLCTYDTVYSNPDLFWYRIRPDYSFQFVFYGDNSRSEGADFTQGRFSVKHILTQKAFHLVISPVRTEDSATYYCAFSLPDQGLPTSTGGYEADRLIFGKGTRVTVEP.